This T cell receptor (beta chain) was found in a study of T cell changes during pregnancy in multiple sclerosis. Trimming at V came to 0 bases and at J to 4 bases, leaving 4 bases not matched to a gene. The CDR3 sequence is 15 residues long. Germline loops: CDR1 SGHRS, CDR2 YFSETQ. The assay was immunoSEQ multiplex PCR, and TCRdb's table has in-frame clones only and misses some. This sample carries over 50,000 clones, approximately 91% of them seen once, and the ten largest clones take less than 2%. The receptor was derived from a female donor with multiple sclerosis, enrolled in a pregnancy study. The rearrangement links TRBV5-1 to TRBJ2-1; 7 nucleotides agree with TRBD2. Sequencing used peripheral blood, obtained in the first trimester of pregnancy. The CDR3 DNA sequence: TGCGCCAGCAGCTTGGGGGCTAGCGGATACAATGAGCAGTTCTTC. Amino acid sequence: CASSLGASGYNEQFF.